This T cell receptor (beta chain) stems from a study of CD8 T cells in ankylosing spondylitis. Findings and limits, study-wide: Disease-linked clones were found to be CD8+ and relatively rare in peripheral blood. Prior work had noted some motif variants in reactive arthritis blood and synovial fluid.

V gave up 0 bases and J gave up 0 bases, with 10 bases separating them. The CDR3 loop spans 16 amino acids. TCRdb called the 5' RACE reads again in MiXCR, with one record for every CDR3 protein. The sample records about 150,000 distinct CDR3 sequences, about an eighth being singletons. This clonotype occurred a few times. Its antigen is unknown. Sequencing was done on a sample of blood, either unsorted or a sorted T cell fraction (not recorded which). The chain is built from TRBV23-1 and TRBJ2-3; tentatively, D is TRBD1 or TRBD2 (6 bases each). TRBV23-1 is reported as an ORF; its role is uncertain. This sequence originates from a female donor with ankylosing spondylitis or in good health (not recorded which). CDR3 sequence: CASSQSGGQSTDTQYF. CDR3 DNA sequence: TGCGCCAGCAGTCAATCGGGAGGACAGAGCACAGATACGCAGTATTTT.